This T cell receptor beta chain came from a study of cytomegalovirus exposure and HLA in healthy donors. Losses at the gene ends were 0 bases for V and 3 bases for J; bases not matched to a gene: 2. Germline CDR1 is SGDLS and CDR2 is YYNGEE. CDR3 length equals 15 residues. In the PCR, 60 Vbeta and 13 Jbeta primers were used. The repertoire was sequenced with immunoSEQ multiplex PCR; TCRdb's copy has only in-frame clones and lacks some. The sample lists about 180,000 clones; roughly 84% were seen once. V gene TRBV9 combines with J gene TRBJ2-7, with 11 bases lining up with TRBD2. This receptor was taken from a boy younger than 10 in good health and CMV-seronegative. Sequenced material: PBMCs. The CDR3 DNA reads as TGTGCCAGCAGCGTAGCTAGCGGGGGGATCTACGAGCAGTACTTC. Translation gives CASSVASGGIYEQYF.